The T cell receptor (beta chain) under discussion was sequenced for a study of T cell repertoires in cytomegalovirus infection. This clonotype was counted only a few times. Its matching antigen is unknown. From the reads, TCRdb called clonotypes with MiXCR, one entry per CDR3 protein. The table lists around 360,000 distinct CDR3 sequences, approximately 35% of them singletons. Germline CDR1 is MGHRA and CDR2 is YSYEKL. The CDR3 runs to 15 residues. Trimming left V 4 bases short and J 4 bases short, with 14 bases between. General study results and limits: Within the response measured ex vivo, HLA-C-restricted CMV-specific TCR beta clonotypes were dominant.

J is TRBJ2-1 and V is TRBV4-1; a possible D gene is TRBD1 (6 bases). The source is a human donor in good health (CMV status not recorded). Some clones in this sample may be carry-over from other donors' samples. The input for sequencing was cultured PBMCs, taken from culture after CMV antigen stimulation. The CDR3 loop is CASSRGHLPYNEQFF. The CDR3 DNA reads TGCGCCAGCAGCCGGGGACATTTACCGTACAATGAGCAGTTCTTC.